This T cell receptor beta chain was sequenced during a study of T-cell reconstitution after alpha-beta-depleted transplantation in children. TCRbeta library preparation incorporated unique molecular identifiers. TCRdb analysed the PCR reads with MiXCR anew, one entry per CDR3 protein. The sample shows hundreds of thousands of distinct CDR3 sequences, approximately 15% of them seen only once. Germline V gene lookup returns CDR1 DFQATT and CDR2 SNEGSKA (reference sequence). The V end was cut by 0 bases, the J end by 8 bases, with 17 bases between. This CDR3 is built from 15 residues. The receptor was derived from a male patient aged 5 to 17 who had a stem cell transplant for acute lymphoblastic leukemia, so the T cells may come from the graft donor. Specimen: PBMCs, mostly from graft donor cells, collected 360 days after TCRalphabeta/CD19-depleted stem cell transplant. The V gene is TRBV20-1, the J gene TRBJ2-1, with D unclear. This CDR3 is CSARDPHPSSYEQFF. CDR3 nucleotides: TGCAGTGCTAGAGATCCCCACCCATCCTCGTATGAGCAGTTCTTC.